This TCR beta chain was retrieved from a study of shared clonotypes between healthy human individuals. Whole-study findings and limits: Researchers sampled only blood; tissue repertoires likely differ. Generally, estimated richness proved larger in naive subsets than it did in memory subsets.

Naive CD8 isolation took CD45RO-negative cells positively selected for CCR7 and excluded terminally differentiated effector memory CD45RA+ cells. In the case of this clone: Its antigen is not known.

The CDR3 has 15 amino acids. From germline, CDR1 is MNHEY and CDR2 SMNVEV (reference sequence). Trimming took off 5 bases at V and 1 base at J, with 14 bases between the two ends. The table came from immunoSEQ multiplex PCR; TCRdb's copy has only in-frame clones and leaves some out. This sample has some 2.1 million clones, with roughly 95% found just once. The sequence derives from a man between 18 and 35 years old in good health. Some clones in this sample may be carry-over from other donors' samples. Sequenced material: naive CD8+ T cells from PBMCs. The chain has TRBV27 and TRBJ1-1; weak D call: TRBD1 (6 bases). CDR3 in amino acids: CASSTRQDSNTEAFF. The DNA of the CDR3 is TGTGCCAGCAGTACTCGACAGGACTCGAACACTGAAGCTTTCTTT.